A single sample gave rise to the 13 T cell receptor beta chains below, sequenced in a study of blood T cell repertoires in COVID-19. Clones were sequenced by immunoSEQ multiplex PCR, and TCRdb holds only the in-frame ones, with some missing. The sample consists of approximately 140,000 clones, 80% to 90% of them appearing once. Input material: peripheral blood. The source is a man between 18 and 29 years old with COVID-19, enrolled during active disease.

V and J are TRBV28 and TRBJ1-6; possibly TRBD1 for D (5 bases). CDR1 MDHEN and CDR2 SYDVKM come from the germline V gene. CDR3 length: 13 amino acids. V was clipped by 10 bases and J by 3 bases, with 10 bases between them. In nucleotides, the CDR3 is TGTGCCACCGATCAGGGCTATAATTCACCCCTCCACTTT. This sequence encodes CATDQGYNSPLHF.

This chain links TRBV15 with TRBJ2-7, with D possibly being TRBD1 (6 bases). Germline CDR1 LNHNV, CDR2 YYDKDF (reference sequence). The V and J ends lost 6 bases and 6 bases respectively, with 12 bases between them. This CDR3 is 12 amino acids long. For the CDR3, the DNA is TGTGCCACCAGATCTTCAGGGGCCGAGCAGTACTTC. Amino acids: CATRSSGAEQYF.

The CDR3 nucleotides read TGTGCCAGCAGGGACAGGCAAAGGGGCTACACCTTC. This translates into CASRDRQRGYTF. The rearrangement links TRBV6-6 to TRBJ1-2, with 7 bases that match TRBD1. The CDR3 runs 12 residues. Trimming at V came to 6 bases and at J to 8 bases, leaving 6 bases not matched to a gene. Germline CDR1 is MNHNY and CDR2 is SVGAGI (reference sequence).

The chain carries TRBV7-2 and TRBJ1-6; TRBD1 matches 8 bases. Trimming took 3 bases from V and 10 from J; bases not matched to a gene: 11. The germline V gene has CDR1 SGHTA and CDR2 FQGNSA. CDR3 size: 16 residues. The DNA of the CDR3 is TGTGCCAGCAGCTTCGTCAGGACAGGGACTCAGTCACCCCTCCACTTT. The encoded protein is CASSFVRTGTQSPLHF.

The chain has TRBV28 and TRBJ1-6; TRBD1 is a possible D gene (5 bases). CDR1 MDHEN and CDR2 SYDVKM come from the germline V gene. There are 16 residues in the CDR3. V dropped 2 bases and J dropped 8 bases, with 16 bases sitting between them. CDR3: CASSLSLGGAYSPLHF. CDR3 nucleotides: TGTGCCAGCAGTTTAAGTTTGGGGGGTGCGTATTCACCCCTCCACTTT.

This clone was detected once. The V and J genes are TRBV4-2 and TRBJ2-6; 8 bases match TRBD1. With V trimmed by 7 bases and J by 0 bases, 11 bases remained unmatched. CDR1 and CDR2 (germline): LGHNA, YNFKEQ. The CDR3 contains 18 residues. The CDR3 loop is CASTLQTGATSGANVLTF. CDR3 sequence (DNA): TGTGCCAGCACCCTACAGACAGGGGCCACCTCTGGGGCCAACGTCCTGACTTTC.

J is TRBJ2-1 and V is TRBV5-4; 7 bases align to TRBD2. V trimming: 5 bases; J trimming: 3 bases; junction bases outside the gene matches: 11. This CDR3 is built from 16 residues. Germline V CDR1 and CDR2: SGHNT, YYREEE (reference sequence). The CDR3 is CASRLPSGGDYNEQFF. CDR3 sequence (DNA): TGTGCCAGCAGATTACCTAGCGGAGGGGACTACAATGAGCAGTTCTTC.

In its sample, this clone was seen once. This sequence joins TRBV30 and TRBJ2-2; either TRBD1 or TRBD2 may fit D (5 bases each). Germline V gene data show CDR1 as GTSNPN and CDR2 as SVGIG (reference sequence). V was pared by 8 bases and J by 1 base, with 8 bases between. This CDR3 contains 12 residues. The CDR3 sequence is CARDGNTGELFF. The CDR3 nucleotides are TGTGCCCGGGACGGGAACACCGGGGAGCTGTTTTTT. Full variable domain (missing parts from reference TRBV30 and TRBJ2-2): SQTIHQWPATLVQPVGSPLSLECTVEGTSNPNLYWYRQAAGRGLQLLFYSVGIGQISSEVPQNLSASRPQDRQFILSSKKLLLSDSGFYLCARDGNTGELFFGEGSRLTVL.

The chain uses TRBV4-3 and TRBJ2-1; D is ambiguous. With 1 base removed from V and 7 bases from J, the gap between germline ends came to 11 bases. This CDR3 comprises 14 residues. The germline CDR1 and CDR2 sequences are LGHNA and YSLEER. CDR3 coding DNA: TGCGCCAGCAGCCAAGTACTCCTCTCAAATGAGCAGTTCTTC. This translates into CASSQVLLSNEQFF.

This chain uses TRBV6-6 with TRBJ2-7; 7 nucleotides match TRBD2. Germline CDR1 MNHNY, CDR2 SVGAGI (reference sequence). The J segment lost 0 bases and the V segment lost 6 bases, leaving 8 bases of the junction unmatched. This CDR3 contains 15 residues. Here the CDR3 DNA reads TGTGCCAGCAGGATGGGGGGGAGGAGCTCCTACGAGCAGTACTTC. Its translation is CASRMGGRSSYEQYF.

This chain links TRBV19 with TRBJ1-4; possibly TRBD1 for D (6 bases). V was clipped by 3 bases and J by 8 bases, with 16 bases between them. This CDR3 has 15 residues. Germline CDR1 is LNHDA and CDR2 is SQIVND (reference sequence). The CDR3 nucleotides read TGTGCCAGTAGTATCAGGGGAGATGTCGGAGAAAAACTGTTTTTT. It translates to CASSIRGDVGEKLFF.

This sequence joins TRBV6-2 or TRBV6-3 and TRBJ1-2; the match to TRBD1 covers 7 bases. J was trimmed by 2 bases and V by 2 bases; bases with no gene match: 20. Germline loops: CDR1 MNHEY, CDR2 SVGEGT. There are 20 residues in the CDR3. In DNA form, the CDR3 reads TGTGCCAGCAGTTACAGACGCGGGTCGGGACAGCAAAGGGCAAACTATGGCTACACCTTC. Translated, it gives CASSYRRGSGQQRANYGYTF.

The chain carries TRBV6-5 and TRBJ1-2; 12 nucleotides align to TRBD1. The V segment lost 8 bases and the J segment 5 bases; nucleotides outside the gene matches: 6. Germline V gene data show CDR1 as MNHEY and CDR2 as SVGAGI. This CDR3 spans 14 amino acids. This CDR3 reads CASRDRGRIYGYTF. CDR3 nucleotides: TGTGCCAGCCGGGACAGGGGGCGAATTTATGGCTACACCTTC.